This T cell receptor (beta chain) was observed in a study of OX40 agonist ivuxolimab in advanced cancers. Broadly, across the study: Ivuxolimab, which targeted the costimulatory receptor OX40 (CD134), was an agonistic, fully human IgG2 monoclonal antibody. Of the roughly 51 dose-escalation patients, hepatocellular carcinoma was present in about 20, melanoma in about 15, renal cell carcinoma in 9 and head and neck cancer in 9. Peripheral TCRbeta sequencing was intended to test whether TCR sequence diversity was altered and clonal T-cell expansion was caused by ivuxolimab. Intravenous ivuxolimab was administered to patients every 2 weeks at six dose levels: 0.01, 0.1, 0.3, 1.5, 3 and 10 mg/kg. The dose-escalation cohort was around 83% male with a mean age of about 54 years, ranging from 23 to 79. Patients were allowed to have had prior anti-PD-1, anti-PD-L1 or anti-CTLA-4 therapy, and roughly 40% of the dose-escalation patients had previously received checkpoint inhibitors. Partial responses occurred in three dose-escalation patients: two with cutaneous melanoma and one with hepatocellular carcinoma. The paper reports the monotherapy dose-escalation portion (N ≈ 50 patients) of the phase I ivuxolimab trial.

The germline V gene supplies CDR1 SGHTA and CDR2 FQGNSA. From cysteine to phenylalanine, the CDR3 is 16 amino acids long. This entry keeps only the CDR3 DNA: 48 bases, framed from base 1. Germline trimming: 4 bases from V, 8 bases from J; junction bases outside gene matches: 16. To sequence the TCRbeta CDR3 region, genomic DNA was isolated from the sorted cells. TCRbeta CDR3 regions were sequenced using the immunoSEQ Assay. Held by TCRdb, this immuneACCESS table contains in-frame sequences only and omits some clones. Under half of the omission traces to an unresolved V gene where checked; the cause of the rest is unknown. The sample table holds some 81,000 clones, of which 80% to 90% were seen once. The ten most abundant clones make up around 2% of the sample. Broad study findings and their caveats: After ivuxolimab, expanded clones were on average more numerous among CD8+ T cells than among CD4+ T cells. The antigen specificity of the clonally expanded peripheral T cells was not determined. At doses from 0.1 to 3.0 mg/kg, clonal expansion was seen in both CD4+ and CD8+ blood T cells between baseline and week 6. In partial responders in the 0.1-3.0 mg/kg groups, normalized peripheral clonal expansion was found to be among the lowest, especially among CD8+ T cells. Low levels of normalized T-cell clonal expansion were also seen in some nonresponding patients.

Notes on this clone: The clone's antigen remains unknown. Per-nucleotide qualities are absent, and no much larger clonotype sits a single base away.

Patients with a history of autoimmune disease or receiving systemic immunosuppression were excluded from the trial. In every dose cohort, peripheral blood was drawn for TCR sequencing at baseline, cycle 4 day 1, and cycle 7 day 1. The samples were drawn from a first-in-human, open-label, multicenter phase I dose-escalation trial of ivuxolimab. Adults with locally advanced or metastatic melanoma, renal cell, hepatocellular, or head and neck squamous cell carcinoma were enrolled in the trial. Before TCR sequencing, CD4+ and CD8+ T cells were separately sorted from peripheral blood. The sequence is built from TRBV7-2 and TRBJ1-2; 7 of the junction bases match TRBD1. The source of this sequence is an adult with an advanced solid tumor such as melanoma, head and neck, liver or kidney cancer. The specimen comprised CD4+ or CD8+ T cells sorted from blood, sampled in a trial of the OX40 agonist ivuxolimab. The DNA sequence reads TGTGCCAGCAGCTCTGGACAGGTGATGTGGAGTGGAGGCTACACCTTC. Translated, it gives CASSSGQVMWSGGYTF.